One sample yielded the 25 T cell receptor beta chains listed below, sequenced in a study of Ad26.COV2.S vaccination and SARS-CoV-2 variants. Treatment of the sample: roughly 19 received Ad26.COV2.S at low or high dose, single or two shots; roughly five received placebo; per-sample allocation not given. Sample collection was performed on day 63 after the first vaccine or placebo injection. Only in-frame clones appear in the TCRdb table, and some are missing; sequencing was by immunoSEQ multiplex PCR. The data show 320,000 or so clones, with 90% seen just once and around 5% held by the top ten. The starting material was peripheral blood, obtained in a trial of Ad26.COV2.S vaccine versus placebo. All receptors derive from a person between 18 and 65 years old who received the Ad26.COV2.S COVID-19 vaccine or a placebo.

The chain carries TRBV7-9 and TRBJ1-1; possible D gene TRBD1, 5 bases. Germline CDR1 and CDR2: SEHNR and FQNEAQ (reference sequence). Trimming shortened V by 3 bases and J by 0 bases, and 11 bases separated the two germline ends. This CDR3 is 15 amino acids long. The CDR3 DNA sequence: TGTGCCAGCAGCTTGGGTCGGGGGTTGAACACTGAAGCTTTCTTT. It specifies CASSLGRGLNTEAFF.

This chain connects TRBV6-5 to TRBJ1-3, with D uncertain. The CDR3 is 15 amino acids. CDR1 and CDR2 (germline): MNHEY, SVGAGI. V was cut by 2 bases and J by 0 bases, with 8 bases left in between. The CDR3 reads CASSYARSSGNTIYF. The CDR3 DNA is TGTGCCAGCAGTTACGCCCGATCCTCTGGAAACACCATATATTTT.

This rearrangement joins TRBV30 to TRBJ1-2; D may be TRBD1 (5 bases). V gave up 6 bases and J gave up 7 bases, with 9 bases separating them. The CDR3 extends over 10 amino acids. CDR1 and CDR2 from the germline V gene are GTSNPN and SVGIG (reference sequence). CDR3 nucleotide sequence: TGTGCCTGCCGCGGGGGTGGCTACACCTTC. This sequence encodes CACRGGGYTF.

This sequence joins TRBV6-5 and TRBJ2-7; TRBD2 matches at 8 bases. Trimming cost V 0 bases and J 5 bases; bases outside gene matches: 3. The CDR3 contains 14 residues. Germline V gives CDR1 MNHEY, CDR2 SVGAGI. This CDR3 is CASSYSGTRNEQYF. CDR3 bases: TGTGCCAGCAGTTACTCCGGGACTAGAAACGAGCAGTACTTC.

The chain employs TRBV6-2 or TRBV6-3 and TRBJ1-2, with D perhaps matching TRBD1 (6 bases). The CDR3 is 14 residues long. The V gene lost 2 bases and the J gene lost 6 bases, with 13 bases spanning the gap. Germline values: CDR1 MNHEY, CDR2 SVGEGT. The chain's CDR3 is CASSYQQGTDGYTF. The CDR3 nucleotides read TGTGCCAGCAGTTACCAACAGGGAACGGATGGCTACACCTTC.

V usage is TRBV28 and J usage is TRBJ2-3; D might be TRBD1 (6 bases). Germline-derived CDR1 and CDR2 are MDHEN and SYDVKM. V was cut by 4 bases and J by 0 bases, with 11 bases left in between. This CDR3 is 15 amino acids long. The CDR3 coding sequence is TGTGCCAGCAGTTCCAGACAGGCAAGCACAGATACGCAGTATTTT. Translation: CASSSRQASTDTQYF.

The chain joins TRBV2 to TRBJ1-1; D is unclear. This CDR3 has 11 residues. The V end lost 10 bases, the J end lost 11 bases, and 17 bases lay between the germline ends. Germline V gene data show CDR1 as SNHLY and CDR2 as FYNNEI. This CDR3 reads CATDRAQEAFF. The CDR3 DNA is TGTGCCACCGATCGAGCCCAAGAGGCTTTCTTT.

The J gene is TRBJ1-1, the V gene TRBV27; D is unresolved. The CDR3 totals 14 residues. Germline lookup yields CDR1 MNHEY and CDR2 SMNVEV (reference sequence). V was clipped by 8 bases and J by 6 bases, with 19 bases between them. The CDR3 DNA reads as TGTGCCAGCCGCCTAATCCTATCATCCCCTGAAGCTTTCTTT. It codes for CASRLILSSPEAFF.

This chain connects TRBV2 to TRBJ1-1; 8 bases are shared with TRBD1. Germline lookup yields CDR1 SNHLY and CDR2 FYNNEI. V dropped 3 bases and J dropped 6; count of bases not matched to a gene: 24. The CDR3 has 20 residues. In DNA, the CDR3 is TGTGCCAGCAGTGATAAGGACAGGGTCCCTGGTAAGTTCGCTGAACCTGAAGCTTTCTTT. Its translation is CASSDKDRVPGKFAEPEAFF.

The chain couples TRBV5-1 to TRBJ2-5; 7 bases are shared with TRBD2. This CDR3 has 14 amino acids. J was trimmed by 5 bases and V by 0 bases; bases with no gene match: 4. Germline V CDR1 and CDR2: SGHRS, YFSETQ. CDR3 sequence reads: CASSLGAGEETQYF. CDR3 DNA sequence: TGCGCCAGCAGCTTGGGGGCGGGAGAGGAGACCCAGTACTTC.

This chain links TRBV5-6 with TRBJ1-4, with D maybe TRBD1 (5 bases). The V gene lost 3 bases and the J gene lost 8 bases, with 14 bases spanning the gap. This CDR3 has 14 residues. The V gene's germline CDR1 is SGHDT and CDR2 YYEEEE. CDR3 bases: TGTGCCAGCAGCTCGGGCCGGCAGGGCGAAAAACTGTTTTTT. Translating it yields CASSSGRQGEKLFF.

CDR3 sequence reads: CASSPPGQGMNEKLFF. In DNA, the CDR3 is TGTGCCAGCAGCCCCCCGGGACAGGGTATGAATGAAAAACTGTTTTTT. The genes are TRBV7-9 and TRBJ1-4; 9 bases line up with TRBD1. The CDR3 is made up of 16 amino acids. Germline V lookup: CDR1 SEHNR, CDR2 FQNEAQ (reference sequence). Trimming removed 5 bases from V and 5 bases from J; junction bases left unmatched: 9.

The J gene is TRBJ2-3, the V gene TRBV28; 9 bases agree with TRBD1. The CDR3 runs to 15 residues. V dropped 8 bases and J dropped 4; count of bases not matched to a gene: 10. The germline V gene encodes CDR1 MDHEN and CDR2 SYDVKM. CDR3 DNA: TGTGCCAGCGGGCTCACAGGGGGCTCTCCAGATACGCAGTATTTT. The encoded protein is CASGLTGGSPDTQYF.

The J gene is TRBJ2-7, the V gene TRBV7-9, with 7 positions matching TRBD1. Germline CDR1 reads SEHNR; CDR2 reads FQNEAQ (reference sequence). The CDR3 runs 12 residues. With 5 bases clipped from V and 7 bases from J, the junction kept 5 bases outside the gene matches. The CDR3 sequence: CASSRQGGEQYV. Written as DNA, the CDR3 is TGTGCCAGCAGCCGACAGGGTGGGGAGCAGTACGTC.

This rearrangement joins TRBV2 to TRBJ2-1; TRBD1 aligns across 7 bases. Germline CDR1 reads SNHLY; CDR2 reads FYNNEI. This CDR3 is 15 amino acids long. V was pared by 0 bases and J by 6 bases, with 5 bases of the junction left unmatched. CDR3 loop: CASSEAIGTVNEQFF. The CDR3 nucleotides are TGTGCCAGCAGTGAAGCGATAGGGACAGTCAATGAGCAGTTCTTC.

This CDR3 reads CASRPGQGANEQYF. The CDR3, as DNA: TGTGCCAGCAGACCGGGACAGGGGGCTAACGAGCAGTACTTC. The rearrangement uses TRBV2 and TRBJ2-7; 12 positions agree with TRBD1. CDR1 SNHLY and CDR2 FYNNEI come from the germline V gene. V shed 6 bases, J shed 5 bases, and the junction held 5 bases outside the gene matches. This CDR3 comprises 14 residues.

The rearrangement uses TRBV4-1 and TRBJ2-1; D is tentatively TRBD1 or TRBD2 (6 bases each). V lost 4 bases and J 4 bases, leaving 14 bases between the germline ends. The CDR3 has 15 residues. CDR1 and CDR2 (germline): MGHRA, YSYEKL. This CDR3 is CASSLHRDSYNEQFF. The CDR3 nucleotides are TGCGCCAGCAGCCTGCACAGGGACTCGTACAATGAGCAGTTCTTC.

The V and J genes are TRBV6-5 and TRBJ1-1, with 9 positions matching TRBD1. The CDR3 spans 14 residues. Germline V gene lookup returns CDR1 MNHEY and CDR2 SVGAGI. V shed 6 bases, J shed 5 bases, and the junction held 7 bases outside the gene matches. This CDR3 is CASRQQGAGTEAFF. CDR3 sequence (DNA): TGTGCCAGCAGACAACAGGGGGCCGGGACTGAAGCTTTCTTT.

This chain links TRBV28 with TRBJ2-1; weak D call: TRBD1 (6 bases). The CDR3 is 13 residues long. Per germline, CDR1 MDHEN and CDR2 SYDVKM. The V gene lost 6 bases and the J gene lost 6 bases, with 12 bases spanning the gap. CDR3 coding DNA: TGTGCCAGCAGATTACAGGGCATCAATGAGCAGTTCTTC. This gives the protein CASRLQGINEQFF.

The chain employs TRBV18 and TRBJ2-3; D uncertain. Germline V gives CDR1 KGHSH, CDR2 LQKENI. This CDR3 comprises 15 residues. The germline V and J ends were trimmed by 2 bases and 3 bases, with 12 bases remaining between them. The CDR3 spells CASSPEGVPTDTQYF. CDR3 sequence (DNA): TGTGCCAGCTCACCAGAAGGAGTACCGACAGATACGCAGTATTTT.

This rearrangement joins TRBV7-3 to TRBJ2-3, with D possibly TRBD2 on 6 matching bases. The V gene lost 5 bases and the J gene lost 1 base, with 25 bases spanning the gap. The germline CDR1 and CDR2 sequences are SGHTA and FQGTGA. The CDR3 is 19 residues long. CDR3 protein: CASSGEGRLVLAGTDTQYF. The CDR3 DNA follows: TGTGCCAGCAGCGGCGAAGGGAGGCTAGTGCTAGCTGGCACAGATACGCAGTATTTT.

The chain employs TRBV6-6 and TRBJ1-6, with D hard to call. Germline CDR1 is MNHNY and CDR2 is SVGAGI (reference sequence). This CDR3 is 15 amino acids long. Trimming stripped 6 bases from V and 5 bases from J, with 14 bases between. CDR3 amino acids: CASSPRGFNNSPLHF. The CDR3 nucleotides read TGTGCCAGCAGCCCCCGCGGGTTTAATAATTCACCCCTCCACTTT.

In this sample, this clone turned up a few times. The V call is TRBV10-3, the J call TRBJ1-3; D unclear. The CDR3 totals 13 residues. Trimming removed 0 bases at V and 2 bases at J, with 2 bases between. CDR1 is ENHRY, CDR2 SYGVKD, per germline. The CDR3 DNA reads TGTGCCATCAGTGAGTCCCCTGGAAACACCATATATTTT. Amino acids: CAISESPGNTIYF.

The chain couples TRBV28 to TRBJ2-7; 8 bases agree with TRBD1. Losses at the gene ends were 3 bases for V and 6 bases for J; bases not matched to a gene: 19. CDR3 length equals 18 residues. The germline CDR1 and CDR2 sequences are MDHEN and SYDVKM. The CDR3 is CASSFGLGTGLGLREQYV. CDR3 coding DNA: TGTGCCAGCAGTTTTGGGTTGGGGACAGGCCTAGGGCTACGCGAGCAGTACGTC.

This clone is a singleton in its sample. The V and J genes are TRBV3-1 (or the pseudogene TRBV3-2) and TRBJ2-7; the D is unclear. The germline V gene encodes CDR1 LGHDT and CDR2 YNNKEL (reference sequence). This CDR3 has 11 residues. V was clipped by 1 base and J by 6 bases, with 4 bases between them. The CDR3 nucleotides are TGTGCCAGCAGCCAAGCAATCGAGCAGTACTTC. It codes for CASSQAIEQYF.